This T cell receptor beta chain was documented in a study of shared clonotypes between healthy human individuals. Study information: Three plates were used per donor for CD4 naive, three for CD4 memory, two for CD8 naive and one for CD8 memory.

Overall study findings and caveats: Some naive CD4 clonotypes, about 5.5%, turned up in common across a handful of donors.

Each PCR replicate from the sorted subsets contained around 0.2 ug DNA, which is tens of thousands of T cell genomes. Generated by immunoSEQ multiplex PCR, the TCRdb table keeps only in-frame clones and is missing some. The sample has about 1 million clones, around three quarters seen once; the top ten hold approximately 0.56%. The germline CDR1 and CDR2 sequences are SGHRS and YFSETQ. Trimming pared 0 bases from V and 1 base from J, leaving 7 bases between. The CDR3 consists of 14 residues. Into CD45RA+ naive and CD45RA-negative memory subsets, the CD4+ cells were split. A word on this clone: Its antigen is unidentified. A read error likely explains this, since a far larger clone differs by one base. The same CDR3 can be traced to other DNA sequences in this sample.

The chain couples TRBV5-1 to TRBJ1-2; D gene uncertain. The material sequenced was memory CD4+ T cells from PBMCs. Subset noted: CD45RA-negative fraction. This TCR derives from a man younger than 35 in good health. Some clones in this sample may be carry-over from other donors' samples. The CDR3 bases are TGCGCCAGCAGCTTGGAAAGCGTTAACTATGGCTACACCTTC. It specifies CASSLESVNYGYTF.